These T cell receptor beta chains were read from a single sample in a study of human T cells and chemical hapten exposure. MiXCR, run by TCRdb on the RACE reads, gives a single entry per CDR3 protein. The profile shows roughly 130,000 distinct CDR3 sequences, roughly 9% of them singletons. The sample consisted of whole blood. These receptors originate from a male donor in good health. Some clones in this sample may be carry-over from other donors' samples. Both conserved end residues are part of each CDR3. A D gene is named only where the DNA matches it firmly. Size tells how often a clone was seen (once, few, many) or the class of an expanded clone, and some rows leave it out.

abundance | j_gene | v_gene | d_gene | CDR3nt | CDR3aa
many | TRBJ2-7 | TRBV20-1 | - | TGCAGTGCAAGGGGGTCCTCAGACTACGAGCAGTACTTC | CSARGSSDYEQYF
few | TRBJ2-7 | TRBV7-9 | - | TGTGCCAGCAGCCGTCCTAGCGCCTACGAGCAGTACTTC | CASSRPSAYEQYF
few | TRBJ2-1 | TRBV5-7 | TRBD1 | TGTGCCAGCAGCGATCACAGGGGGCGCGGGACGGCTCGCGCCTACAATGAGCAGTTCTTC | CASSDHRGRGTARAYNEQFF
few | TRBJ1-5 | TRBV6-2/TRBV6-3 | - | TGTGCCAGCAGTTATAAAACCAACAATCAGCCCCAGCATTTT | CASSYKTNNQPQHF
few | TRBJ2-7 | TRBV2 | - | TGTGCCAGCAGTGAACGAAACTACGAGCAGTACTTC | CASSERNYEQYF
few | TRBJ2-7 | TRBV20-1 | TRBD2 | TGCAGTGCTAGAGCCCTCGGTGGCGGGGGGCGCGAGCAGTACTTC | CSARALGGGGREQYF
- | TRBJ2-7 | TRBV7-8 | TRBD1 | TGTGCCAGCAGCCTCCGGACAGGGACGGTTTTCGAGCAGTACTTC | CASSLRTGTVFEQYF
few | TRBJ2-2 | TRBV24-1 | TRBD1 | TGTGCCACCAGTGGCCCGGGACAGGGTCACACCGGGGAGCTGTTTTTT | CATSGPGQGHTGELFF
many | TRBJ2-2 | TRBV10-3 | - | TGTGCCATCAGTGAACGGGGAACGAACACCGGGGAGCTGTTTTTT | CAISERGTNTGELFF
- | TRBJ2-3 | TRBV2 | - | TGTGCCAGCAGTGACGAGGGGACCACAGATACGCAGTATTTT | CASSDEGTTDTQYF
many | TRBJ1-4 | TRBV4-3 | - | TGCGCCAGCAGCCAAGAGGGAGGGGCGACGGCTAATGAAAAACTGTTTTTT | CASSQEGGATANEKLFF
few | TRBJ1-6 | TRBV7-9 | - | TGTGCCAGCAGCTTTCGGCCCGGGTATAATTCACCCCTCCACTTT | CASSFRPGYNSPLHF
many | TRBJ2-5 | TRBV10-3 | - | TGTGCCATCAGTCGGACGGACCAAGAGACCCAGTACTTC | CAISRTDQETQYF
many | TRBJ2-3 | TRBV6-5 | TRBD2 | TGTGCCAGCCGCGGGAGGCTTACTCAAAGCACAGATACGCAGTATTTT | CASRGRLTQSTDTQYF
- | TRBJ2-1 | TRBV7-2 | TRBD2 | TGTGCCAGCAGCTTAGGATCGGGCCGGGGGGGCCAGAATGAGCAGTTCTTC | CASSLGSGRGGQNEQFF
many | TRBJ2-5 | TRBV11-2 | TRBD1 | TGTGCCAGCACCCAGGGGGTGGAGACCCAGTACTTC | CASTQGVETQYF
few | TRBJ2-7 | TRBV6-5 | - | TGTGCCAGCAGTTACTCTCGGGACTCCTTCTACGAGCAGTACTTC | CASSYSRDSFYEQYF
few | TRBJ2-3 | TRBV4-2 | TRBD2 | TGTGCCAGCAGCCAAGTGTCGCGGGAGGCAGATACGCAGTATTTT | CASSQVSREADTQYF
few | TRBJ1-4 | TRBV12-3/TRBV12-4 | - | TGTGCCAGCAGCGACAGAGGTTATGAAAAACTGTTTTTT | CASSDRGYEKLFF
few | TRBJ2-1 | TRBV11-2 | - | TGTGCCAGCAGCTTAGAAGCGAATGAGCAGTTCTTC | CASSLEANEQFF
many | TRBJ2-2 | TRBV10-3 | TRBD2 | TGTGCCGCGAGACTAGCGGGGAACACCGGGGAGCTGTTTTTT | CAARLAGNTGELFF
many | TRBJ1-1 | TRBV19 | - | TGTGCCAGAAGACACCCAAGGGCCACTGAAGCTTTCTTT | CARRHPRATEAFF
many | TRBJ2-3 | TRBV4-2 | - | TGTGCCAGCAGCCAAGAAGGAGCAGGGGGGGCCACAGATACGCAGTATTTT | CASSQEGAGGATDTQYF
few | TRBJ1-2 | TRBV7-9 | - | TGTGCCAGCACGGGCGGGGAGGACAGTTTGGCTGGCTACACCTTC | CASTGGEDSLAGYTF
many | TRBJ2-1 | TRBV27 | TRBD1 | TGTGCCAGCAGTTTGGGGACAGGGGTTAATGAGCAGTTCTTC | CASSLGTGVNEQFF
many | TRBJ2-3 | TRBV6-7 | TRBD2 | TGTGCCAGCAGTTACCCGATCTTCCCTAGCGGAAGCACAGATACGCAGTATTTT | CASSYPIFPSGSTDTQYF
- | TRBJ2-5 | TRBV7-2 | - | TGTGCCAGCAGCTTCTGGGTTAGTAAAGAGACCCAGTACTTC | CASSFWVSKETQYF
- | TRBJ2-4 | TRBV12-3/TRBV12-4 | - | TGTGCCAGCAGTTTCTCAGGGCCCTCCAAAAACATTCAGTACTTC | CASSFSGPSKNIQYF
few | TRBJ2-6 | TRBV20-1 | - | TGCAGTGCTAGAGGCTTGGGCTCTGGGGCCAACGTCCTGACTTTC | CSARGLGSGANVLTF
many | TRBJ2-2 | TRBV29-1 | TRBD2 | TGCAGCGTCCTTGGGGGGGTTTCCGGGGAGCTGTTTTTT | CSVLGGVSGELFF
many | TRBJ1-3 | TRBV29-1 | - | TGCAGCGTTCTCGGATCGGAGGGGGGCCGGTCTGGAAACACCATATATTTT | CSVLGSEGGRSGNTIYF
many | TRBJ2-3 | TRBV6-6 | TRBD1 | TGTGCCAGCAGTTATCCGGGACAGGGGGCTGCAGATACGCAGTATTTT | CASSYPGQGAADTQYF
few | TRBJ1-5 | TRBV6-1 | - | TGTGCCAGCACCCACGAAACACACCAGCCCCAGCATTTT | CASTHETHQPQHF
- | TRBJ2-5 | TRBV7-8 | - | TGTGCCAGCAGCTTAAATCGCAGGGGAGAGACCCAGTACTTC | CASSLNRRGETQYF
few | TRBJ1-1 | TRBV9 | - | TGTGCCAGCAGCGTAGAGGGAGACAGGTTTTATGCGGAAGCTTTCTTT | CASSVEGDRFYAEAFF
many | TRBJ1-5 | TRBV12-3/TRBV12-4 | - | TGTGCCAGCAGCGACAGTAATCAGCCCCAGCATTTT | CASSDSNQPQHF
few | TRBJ1-1 | TRBV20-1 | TRBD1 | TGCAGTGCTAGACCCCCGACAGGGCTTTCCCCTGAAGCTTTCTTT | CSARPPTGLSPEAFF
- | TRBJ2-7 | TRBV11-2 | TRBD2 | TGTGCCAGCAGCCCGACTAGCGGGGGTGGCGGGCAGTACTTC | CASSPTSGGGGQYF
- | TRBJ1-2 | TRBV2 | TRBD1 | TGTGCCAGCAGCGGGACAGGAACTAACTATGGCTACACCTTC | CASSGTGTNYGYTF
few | TRBJ1-5 | TRBV20-1 | TRBD1 | TGCAGTGCTGCGCCGACAGGGGGTCCCAATCAGCCCCAGCATTTT | CSAAPTGGPNQPQHF